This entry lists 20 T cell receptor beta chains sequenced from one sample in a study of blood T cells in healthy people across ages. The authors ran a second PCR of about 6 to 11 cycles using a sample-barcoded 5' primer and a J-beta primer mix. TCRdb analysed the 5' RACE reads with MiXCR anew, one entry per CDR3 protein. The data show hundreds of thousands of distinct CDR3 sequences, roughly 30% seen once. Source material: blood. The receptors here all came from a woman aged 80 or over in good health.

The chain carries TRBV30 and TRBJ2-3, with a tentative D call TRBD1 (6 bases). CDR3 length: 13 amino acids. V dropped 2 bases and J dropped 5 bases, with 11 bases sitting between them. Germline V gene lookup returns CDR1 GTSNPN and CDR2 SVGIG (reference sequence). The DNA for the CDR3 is TGTGCCTGGAGTTTGGGGGCCGAAGATACGCAGTATTTT. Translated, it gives CAWSLGAEDTQYF.

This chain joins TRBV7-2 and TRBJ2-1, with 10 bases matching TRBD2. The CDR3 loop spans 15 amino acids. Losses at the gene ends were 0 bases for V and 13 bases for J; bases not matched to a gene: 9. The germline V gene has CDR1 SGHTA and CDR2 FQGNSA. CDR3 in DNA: TGTGCCAGCAGCTTAGCTAGCGGGGGGAAAAGCATTCAGTTCTTC. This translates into CASSLASGGKSIQFF.

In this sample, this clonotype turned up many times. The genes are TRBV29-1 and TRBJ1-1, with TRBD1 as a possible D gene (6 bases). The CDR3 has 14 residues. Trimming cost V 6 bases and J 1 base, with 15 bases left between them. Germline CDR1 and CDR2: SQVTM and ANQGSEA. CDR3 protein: CSVDSQGANTEAFF. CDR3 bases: TGCAGCGTCGACTCACAGGGCGCGAACACTGAAGCTTTCTTT.

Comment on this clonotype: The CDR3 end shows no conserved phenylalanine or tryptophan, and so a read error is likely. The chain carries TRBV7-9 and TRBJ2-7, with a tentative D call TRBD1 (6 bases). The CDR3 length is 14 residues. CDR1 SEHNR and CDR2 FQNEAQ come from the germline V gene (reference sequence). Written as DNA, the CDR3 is TGTGTCAGCCATGTCCCTGGTGGGGGCGACGAGCAGTACTGC. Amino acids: CVSHVPGGGDEQYC.

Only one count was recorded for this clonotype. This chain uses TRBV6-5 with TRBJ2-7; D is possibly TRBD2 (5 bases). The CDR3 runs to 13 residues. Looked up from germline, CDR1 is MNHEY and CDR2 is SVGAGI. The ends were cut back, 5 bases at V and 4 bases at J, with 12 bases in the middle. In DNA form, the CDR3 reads TGTGCCAGCAGTCCCCTCGGGGTTTACGAGCAGTACTTC. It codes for CASSPLGVYEQYF.

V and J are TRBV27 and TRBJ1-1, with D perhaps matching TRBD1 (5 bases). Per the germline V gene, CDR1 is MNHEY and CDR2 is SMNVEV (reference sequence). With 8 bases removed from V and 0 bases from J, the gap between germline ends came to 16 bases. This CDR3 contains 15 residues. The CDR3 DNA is TGTGCCAGCTCCCGGGGGGGAAAAATGAACACTGAAGCTTTCTTT. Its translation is CASSRGGKMNTEAFF.

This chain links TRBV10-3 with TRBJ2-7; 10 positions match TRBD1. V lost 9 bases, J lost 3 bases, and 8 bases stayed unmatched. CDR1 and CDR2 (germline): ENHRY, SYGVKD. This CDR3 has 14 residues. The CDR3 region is CAIAGRTGGYEQYF. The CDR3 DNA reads TGTGCCATAGCAGGACGGACAGGGGGCTACGAGCAGTACTTC.

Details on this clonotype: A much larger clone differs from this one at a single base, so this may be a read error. The CDR3 coding sequence is TGTGCCAGCAGTCTAGGACAGGGCCCCAATGAGCAGTACTTC. It yields the protein CASSLGQGPNEQYF. This chain connects TRBV12-3 or TRBV12-4 to TRBJ2-7; 8 positions match TRBD1. The CDR3 runs to 14 residues. V was clipped by 5 bases and J by 7 bases; unmatched bases: 10.

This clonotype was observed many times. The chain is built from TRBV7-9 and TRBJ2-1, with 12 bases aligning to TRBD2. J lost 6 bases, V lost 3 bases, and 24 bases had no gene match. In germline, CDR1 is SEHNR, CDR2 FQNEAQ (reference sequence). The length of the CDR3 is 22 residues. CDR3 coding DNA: TGTGCCAGCAGCTTTGAGGGGCTCCGACGTCCAGACCGGACTAGCGGGATCAATGAGCAGTTCTTC. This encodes CASSFEGLRRPDRTSGINEQFF.

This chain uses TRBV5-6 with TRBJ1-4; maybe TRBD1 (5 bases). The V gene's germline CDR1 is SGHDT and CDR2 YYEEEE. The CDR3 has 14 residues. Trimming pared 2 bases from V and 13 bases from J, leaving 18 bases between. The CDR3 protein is CASSLFGHLEGLFF. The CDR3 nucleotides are TGTGCCAGCAGCTTATTCGGACACCTAGAAGGACTGTTTTTT.

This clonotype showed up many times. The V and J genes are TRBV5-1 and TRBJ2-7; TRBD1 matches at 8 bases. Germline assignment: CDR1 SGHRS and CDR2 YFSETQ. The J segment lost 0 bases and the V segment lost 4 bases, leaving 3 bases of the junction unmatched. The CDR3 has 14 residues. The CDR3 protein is CASSQQGVSYEQYF. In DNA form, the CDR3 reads TGCGCCAGCAGCCAACAGGGGGTCTCCTACGAGCAGTACTTC.

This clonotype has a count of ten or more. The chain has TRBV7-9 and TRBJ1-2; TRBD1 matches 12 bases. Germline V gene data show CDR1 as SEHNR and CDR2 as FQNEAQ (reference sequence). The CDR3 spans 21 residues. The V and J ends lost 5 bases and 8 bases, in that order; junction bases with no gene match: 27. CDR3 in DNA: TGTGCCAGCAGCCGAGACCGTGGGACAGGGGGCTCTTATGCCCCTATTGGAGGCTACACCTTC. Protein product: CASSRDRGTGGSYAPIGGYTF.

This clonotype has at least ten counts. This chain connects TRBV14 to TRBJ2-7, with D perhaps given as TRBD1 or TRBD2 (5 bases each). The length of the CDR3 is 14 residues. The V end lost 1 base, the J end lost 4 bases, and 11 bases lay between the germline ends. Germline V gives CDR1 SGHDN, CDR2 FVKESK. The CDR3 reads CASSQAGTKYEQYF. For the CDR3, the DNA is TGTGCCAGCAGCCAAGCCGGGACCAAATACGAGCAGTACTTC.

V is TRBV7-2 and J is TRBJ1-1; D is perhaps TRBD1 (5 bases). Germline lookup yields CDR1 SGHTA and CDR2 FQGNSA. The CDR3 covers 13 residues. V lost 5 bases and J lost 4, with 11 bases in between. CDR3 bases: TGTGCCAGCAGCACACAGGCATGCACTGAAGCTTTCTTT. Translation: CASSTQACTEAFF.

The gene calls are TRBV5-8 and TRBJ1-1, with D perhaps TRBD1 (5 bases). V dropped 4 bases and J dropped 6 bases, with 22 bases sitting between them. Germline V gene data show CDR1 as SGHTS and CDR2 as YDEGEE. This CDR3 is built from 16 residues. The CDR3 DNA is TGTGCCAGCAGCCCCCTCGATCGGGGGGGGGGACCTGAAGCTTTCTTT. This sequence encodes CASSPLDRGGGPEAFF.

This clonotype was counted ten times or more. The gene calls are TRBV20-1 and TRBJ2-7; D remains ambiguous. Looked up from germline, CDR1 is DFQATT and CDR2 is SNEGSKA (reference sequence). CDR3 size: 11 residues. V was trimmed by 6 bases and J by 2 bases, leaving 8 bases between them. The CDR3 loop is CSAETTYEQYF. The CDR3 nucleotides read TGCAGTGCAGAGACGACCTACGAGCAGTACTTC.

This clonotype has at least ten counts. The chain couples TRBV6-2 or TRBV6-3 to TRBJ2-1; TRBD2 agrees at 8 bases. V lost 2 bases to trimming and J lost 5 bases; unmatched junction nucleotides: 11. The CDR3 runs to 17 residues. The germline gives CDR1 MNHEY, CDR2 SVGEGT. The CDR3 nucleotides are TGTGCCAGCAGTTACCTCCGGGGGGGCCCTTCGAACAATGAGCAGTTCTTC. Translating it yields CASSYLRGGPSNNEQFF.

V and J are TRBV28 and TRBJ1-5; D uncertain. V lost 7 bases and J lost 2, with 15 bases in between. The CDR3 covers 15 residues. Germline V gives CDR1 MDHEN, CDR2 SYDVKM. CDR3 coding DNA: TGTGCCAGCACGGAAGGGAGTGGGGGCAATCAGCCCCAGCATTTT. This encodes CASTEGSGGNQPQHF.

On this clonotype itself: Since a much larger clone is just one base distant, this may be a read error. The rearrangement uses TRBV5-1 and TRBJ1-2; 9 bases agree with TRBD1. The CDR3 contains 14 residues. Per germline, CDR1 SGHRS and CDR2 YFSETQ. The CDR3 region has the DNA TGCGCCAGCAGCGCATCCGGGACAGGGAGAGGCTACATCTTC. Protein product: CASSASGTGRGYIF.

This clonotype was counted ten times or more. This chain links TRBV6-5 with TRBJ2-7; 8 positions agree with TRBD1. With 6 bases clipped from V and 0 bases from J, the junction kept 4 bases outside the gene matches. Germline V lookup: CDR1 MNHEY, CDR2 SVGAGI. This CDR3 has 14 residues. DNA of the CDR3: TGTGCCAGCAGCTCGACAGGGGACTCCTACGAGCAGTACTTC. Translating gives CASSSTGDSYEQYF.